These T cell receptor beta chains were read from a single sample in a study of post-analysis software for immune sequencing data. From the PCR reads, TCRdb called clonotypes with MiXCR, one entry per CDR3 protein. The sample holds hundreds of thousands of distinct CDR3 sequences, around 60% seen once. The sequenced material came from blood. Receptors were obtained from a girl aged 2-10 years with multiple sclerosis. The CDR3 runs from the conserved cysteine through the conserved F or W. Each record gives: D gene, J gene, V gene, clone size, CDR3 DNA, CDR3 protein. The D gene is left open where the match is weak. Some rows mark clone size as missing; the rest say once, few, many or name a class of expanded clone.

D gene: TRBD1
J gene: TRBJ2-7
V gene: TRBV7-7
clone size: few
CDR3 DNA: TGTGCTAGCAGCCCCCTGGACAGGACCCTCTCCTACGAGCAGTACTTC
CDR3 protein: CASSPLDRTLSYEQYF

D gene: NA
J gene: TRBJ2-5
V gene: TRBV12-3/TRBV12-4
clone size: NA
CDR3 DNA: TGTGCCAGCAGTTCTGGGCAGGGCTTGGGGTGGGAGACCCAGTACTTC
CDR3 protein: CASSSGQGLGWETQYF

D gene: NA
J gene: TRBJ1-1
V gene: TRBV5-8
clone size: few
CDR3 DNA: TGTGCCAGCAGCTTAGTTACAGGGTCGGCTTTCTTT
CDR3 protein: CASSLVTGSAFF

D gene: NA
J gene: TRBJ2-3
V gene: TRBV5-1
clone size: NA
CDR3 DNA: TGCGCCAGCAGCTTCCGGGGGCTCACAGATACGCAGTATTTT
CDR3 protein: CASSFRGLTDTQYF

D gene: NA
J gene: TRBJ2-7
V gene: TRBV20-1
clone size: NA
CDR3 DNA: TGCAGTGCTAGAGGATGGCGTTCCTACAAGCAGTACTTC
CDR3 protein: CSARGWRSYKQYF

D gene: NA
J gene: TRBJ2-1
V gene: TRBV7-6
clone size: NA
CDR3 DNA: TGTGCCAGCAGCTCCTCACTAGCTATAATAAACTACAATGAGCAGTTCTTC
CDR3 protein: CASSSSLAIINYNEQFF

D gene: NA
J gene: TRBJ2-2
V gene: TRBV12-3/TRBV12-4
clone size: once
CDR3 DNA: TGTGCCAGCAGTTTAGCCCTGGGGGCTCGGATCGGGGAGCTGTTTTTT
CDR3 protein: CASSLALGARIGELFF

D gene: NA
J gene: TRBJ1-2
V gene: TRBV12-3/TRBV12-4
clone size: NA
CDR3 DNA: TGTGCCAGCAGTTTAAGGGGCCAGTACTATGGCTACACCTTC
CDR3 protein: CASSLRGQYYGYTF

D gene: NA
J gene: TRBJ2-1
V gene: TRBV6-1
clone size: NA
CDR3 DNA: TGTGCCAGCAGTCCCGGGACTTTTGGTGGGAATGAGCAGTTCTTC
CDR3 protein: CASSPGTFGGNEQFF

D gene: NA
J gene: TRBJ2-5
V gene: TRBV7-2
clone size: NA
CDR3 DNA: TGTGCCAGCAGCTTAGGGGGAGTGGGACTCCAAGAGACCCAGTACTTC
CDR3 protein: CASSLGGVGLQETQYF

D gene: NA
J gene: TRBJ2-3
V gene: TRBV7-2
clone size: NA
CDR3 DNA: TGTGCCAGCAGCTCAAGGATTAGTTTTGATACGCAGTATTTT
CDR3 protein: CASSSRISFDTQYF

D gene: TRBD2
J gene: TRBJ2-3
V gene: TRBV20-1
clone size: NA
CDR3 DNA: TGCAGTGCTAGAGGACTAGCGGGGGGTGATGGTACGCAGTATTTT
CDR3 protein: CSARGLAGGDGTQYF

D gene: TRBD2
J gene: TRBJ2-3
V gene: TRBV4-1
clone size: NA
CDR3 DNA: TGCGCCAGCAGCCTCCGAAGCGGGAGCGTGGCAGATACGCAGTATTTT
CDR3 protein: CASSLRSGSVADTQYF

D gene: NA
J gene: TRBJ1-2
V gene: TRBV4-2
clone size: many
CDR3 DNA: TGTGCCAGCAGCCAAGCGGGGGGCGGCTATGGCTACACCTTC
CDR3 protein: CASSQAGGGYGYTF

D gene: NA
J gene: TRBJ2-5
V gene: TRBV9
clone size: NA
CDR3 DNA: TGTGCCAGCAGCGTAGATGGTGATAAAGAGACCCAGTACTTC
CDR3 protein: CASSVDGDKETQYF

D gene: NA
J gene: TRBJ2-7
V gene: TRBV20-1
clone size: many
CDR3 DNA: TGCAGTGCTAGCGGGAGCTCCTACGAGCAGTACTTC
CDR3 protein: CSASGSSYEQYF

D gene: TRBD2
J gene: TRBJ2-7
V gene: TRBV5-1
clone size: NA
CDR3 DNA: TGCGCCAGCAGCGGATGGACTAGCGATGACTACGAGCAGTACTTC
CDR3 protein: CASSGWTSDDYEQYF

D gene: NA
J gene: TRBJ2-3
V gene: TRBV7-3
clone size: few
CDR3 DNA: TGTGCCAGCAGCTTAACCCCCCAGGGTGCAGATACGCAGTATTTT
CDR3 protein: CASSLTPQGADTQYF

D gene: NA
J gene: TRBJ1-5
V gene: TRBV28
clone size: once
CDR3 DNA: TGTGCCAGCAGTCCCCCCCGGCGCAGCAATCAGCCCCAGCATTTT
CDR3 protein: CASSPPRRSNQPQHF

D gene: NA
J gene: TRBJ2-3
V gene: TRBV29-1
clone size: NA
CDR3 DNA: TGCAGCGCCGACGGGGGCGGAGGCACAGATACGCAGTATTTT
CDR3 protein: CSADGGGGTDTQYF

D gene: NA
J gene: TRBJ2-1
V gene: TRBV7-2
clone size: NA
CDR3 DNA: TGTGCCAGCAGCTCTAGTAGTCGTGAGCAGTTCTTC
CDR3 protein: CASSSSSREQFF

D gene: NA
J gene: TRBJ2-1
V gene: TRBV20-1
clone size: NA
CDR3 DNA: TGCAGTGCTAGATTGTCCGTCGGCAGGACCACCTACAATGAGCAGTTCTTC
CDR3 protein: CSARLSVGRTTYNEQFF

D gene: NA
J gene: TRBJ1-6
V gene: TRBV4-3
clone size: NA
CDR3 DNA: TGCGCCAGCAGCCAAGATACGGTGCGGAATTCACCCCTCCACTTT
CDR3 protein: CASSQDTVRNSPLHF

D gene: TRBD1
J gene: TRBJ2-1
V gene: TRBV29-1
clone size: few
CDR3 DNA: TGCAGCACGGACAGGGCGGATAACAATGAGCAGTTCTTC
CDR3 protein: CSTDRADNNEQFF

D gene: NA
J gene: TRBJ1-5
V gene: TRBV7-6
clone size: once
CDR3 DNA: TGTGCCAGCAGCTTAGGTATGGGTGGGGTAAAGAATCAGCCCCAGCATTTT
CDR3 protein: CASSLGMGGVKNQPQHF

D gene: NA
J gene: TRBJ2-1
V gene: TRBV7-8
clone size: few
CDR3 DNA: TGTGCCAGCAGCTCCTACAGGGCTGGGCAGTTCTTC
CDR3 protein: CASSSYRAGQFF